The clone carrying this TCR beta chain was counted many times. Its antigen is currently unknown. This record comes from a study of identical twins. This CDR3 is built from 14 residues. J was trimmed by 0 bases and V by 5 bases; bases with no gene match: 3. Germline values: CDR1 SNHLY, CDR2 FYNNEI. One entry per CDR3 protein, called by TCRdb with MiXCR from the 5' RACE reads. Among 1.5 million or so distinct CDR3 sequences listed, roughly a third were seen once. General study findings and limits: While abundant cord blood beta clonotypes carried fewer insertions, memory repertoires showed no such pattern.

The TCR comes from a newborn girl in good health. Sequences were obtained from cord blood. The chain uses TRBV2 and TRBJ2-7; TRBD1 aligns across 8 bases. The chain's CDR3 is CASSSTGASYEQYF. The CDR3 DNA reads TGTGCCAGCAGTTCGACAGGGGCCTCCTACGAGCAGTACTTC.